This T cell receptor (beta chain) appears in the sequencing data of a study of shared clonotypes between healthy human individuals (TCRdb year 2020). Background on the whole study: Three men and a couple of women, aged 18 to 49 years, made up the cohort. To increase sequencing depth and limit assay-specific biases, TCR repertoire library preparation and sequencing were carried out by different laboratories using diverse techniques. For each donor, CD4 naive and CD4 memory were each run on three plates, CD8 naive on two plates, and CD8 memory on one plate. The study deeply sequenced blood TCR repertoires of about 5 healthy adults to estimate repertoire size and the extent of clonotype sharing between individuals. Leukapheresis yielded between about 0.85 and 9 billion PBMCs per donor.

A few counts support this clone. Its antigen is unknown. No qualities accompany the bases; no much larger clone lies one base away. Donors were healthy HIV-negative adults with no recently reported acute infections or vaccinations. All donors were Caucasian adults living in Nashville, Tennessee, USA. CD4+ T cells were enriched by magnetic negative selection, after which naive cells were positively selected on CD45RA and the negative fraction was taken as the memory subset. After blood collection by leukapheresis, PBMCs were isolated using Ficoll-Histopaque density gradient centrifugation and then cryopreserved in the vapor phase of liquid nitrogen. Analytical flow cytometry was used to check the purity and quantity of each magnetically sorted T cell population. Genomic DNA was isolated from every sorted fraction and measured by UV absorbance on a Nanodrop 2000c. Study-wide conclusions, independent of this receptor: The small number of donors limited the genetic and exposure-history diversity represented. Naive subsets generally had larger estimated clonotype richness than memory subsets. Higher generation probabilities were observed for clonotypes shared by all four sorted-subset donors than for non-shared clonotypes. Rarefaction of sorted-subset datasets indicated incomplete sequencing despite the large sequencing depth. Based on pairwise subsampling, the degree of clonotype sharing among donors was expected to be affected by sequencing depth. When a few donors were compared, the shared fraction of clonotypes was about 5.2% for naive CD4, about 4% for naive CD8, 2.3% for memory CD4, and under 0.5% for memory CD8. Sampling was limited to blood, and TCR repertoires in tissue likely differ from TCR repertoires in blood.

Using the deep immunoSEQ assay, TCR CDR3 regions were amplified from genomic DNA by multiplex PCR. Extracted genomic DNA from each cell subset was distributed evenly across all wells of several immunoSEQ 96-well plates, and each plate was treated as a replicate. Each replicate PCR for sorted subsets received roughly 200 ng genomic DNA, equal to roughly 30,000 T cell genomes. Purified libraries were measured with a Qubit 3.0 fluorometer, size-checked on a Bioanalyzer 2100, and measured again with the KAPA Library Quantification kit. A separate single-read 150-cycle Illumina NextSeq 550 flow cell was used to sequence each immunoSEQ 96-well plate. The authors' analysis ran thus. Because the immunoSEQ output included only junctional sequences and no quality scores, the filtering could not be the same as the filtering used for full-length reads. To assign V/J genes and CDR3, sequences were annotated using PyIR, a Python wrapper for IgBLAST v1.9, with IMGT germline references. Any read was removed if the V/J assignment was weak (E-value above 1e-6), the CDR3 was missing, or the read contained stop codons, out-of-frame junctions, or ambiguous translated residues. V3J clonotypes were defined as sequences sharing an identical inferred V gene, J gene, and CDR3 amino acid sequence. Percentage overlap between repertoires was calculated by dividing the number of shared unique clonotypes by the size of the smaller repertoire. Richness of each repertoire was evaluated using RTK rarefaction, the Chao1 estimator, and Recon v2.1 estimates of unobserved clonotypes. Generation probabilities for all TCRbeta clonotypes obtained by the gDNA method from several donors were computed using OLGA. In its TCRdb copy, this immuneACCESS table keeps in-frame sequences only and misses some clones. Where compared with another copy, unresolved V genes explain less than half of these, and the others have no known cause. V, J and clone size derive from that table, while D and trimming were established from the DNA sequence. The table for this sample lists over a million clones; 65% to 80% of them were counted only once. The ten largest clones take up about 1.5% of the sample.

Trimming costs V 4 bases and J 4 bases, and their ends lie 10 bases apart. According to the germline V gene, CDR1 reads KGHSH and CDR2 reads LQKENI. The CDR3 covers 13 residues, taking in both the cysteine and the phenylalanine. CDR3 DNA is the only sequence kept; it has 39 bases, read in frame from the first base. This receptor chain uses TRBV18 and TRBJ1-1; the D region possibly corresponds to TRBD1 (5 bases align). The clonotype originates from a man aged 18 to 29 in good health. Sequenced material: memory CD4+ T cells sorted from blood. In light of the paper, this sample's cell subset or site label describes: CD45RA-negative fraction. Here is the DNA: TGTGCCAGCTCACTAGTGGGGGGCACTGAAGCTTTCTTT. This encodes CASSLVGGTEAFF.